The source of this T cell receptor (beta chain) is a study of monozygotic twins with inflammatory bowel disease. Findings of the study overall: Especially where disease activity was present, IBD patients had fewer clonotypes in common with others than healthy twins did. The analysis did not separate different T cell subtypes.

The V gene's germline CDR1 is SGHKS and CDR2 YYEKEE (reference sequence). The CDR3 length is 13 residues. Details on this clonotype: Its antigen is not known.

TCRdb re-called the 5' RACE reads; every CDR3 protein appears as one record, without DNA. Reported are about 450,000 distinct CDR3 sequences; the ten largest clones contain 2% to 3%. The V call is TRBV5-5, the J call TRBJ1-2; as DNA is missing, the TRBD1 call by TCRdb cannot be tested. Sequencing was done on a sample of blood. The receptor was derived from a human donor with ulcerative colitis or Crohn's disease, or a healthy co-twin of an affected twin (not recorded which). The CDR3 is CASSLAGQGGYTF.